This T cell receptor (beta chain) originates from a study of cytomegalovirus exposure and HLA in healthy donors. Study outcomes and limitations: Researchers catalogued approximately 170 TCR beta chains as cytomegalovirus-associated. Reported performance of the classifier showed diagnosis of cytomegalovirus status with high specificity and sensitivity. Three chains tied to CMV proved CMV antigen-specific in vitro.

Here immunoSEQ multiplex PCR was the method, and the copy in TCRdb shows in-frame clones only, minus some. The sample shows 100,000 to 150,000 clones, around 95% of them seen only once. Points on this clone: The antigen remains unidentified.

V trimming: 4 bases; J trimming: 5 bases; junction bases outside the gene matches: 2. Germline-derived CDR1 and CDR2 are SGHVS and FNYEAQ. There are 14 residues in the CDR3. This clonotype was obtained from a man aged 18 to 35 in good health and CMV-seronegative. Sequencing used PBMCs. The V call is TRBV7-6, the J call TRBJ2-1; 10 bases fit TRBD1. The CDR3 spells CASSSGQGNNEQFF. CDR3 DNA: TGTGCCAGCAGCTCGGGACAGGGGAACAATGAGCAGTTCTTC.